This T cell receptor (beta chain) stems from a study of T cell responses to AZD1222 COVID-19 vaccine. The study, taken as a whole, reports: Unmutated variant regions are reportedly targeted by nearly half of spike-specific TCRs. Clonal diversity may have been underestimated, and the donors were mostly white British, with more females than males. Vaccine-associated CD4 TCRs spanned spike, dominant at 160-218 and 743-854.

This CDR3 is 13 amino acids long. Germline V CDR1 and CDR2: MNHNS, SASEGT. About this clone itself: Its antigen is not known. One end of the junction is discordant with germline, which a read error may explain.

Libraries were prepared by immunoSEQ multiplex PCR; TCRdb keeps only in-frame clonotypes and omits some of them. The table has roughly 200,000 clones, approximately 90% seen once. The study pooled second doses at about 4 or about 12 weeks. The material sequenced was peripheral blood, taken 28 days after the second AZD1222 dose. The J gene is TRBJ1-2, the V gene TRBV6-1; D not resolved. This clonotype originated in an adult who received the AZD1222 COVID-19 vaccine. Here the CDR3 DNA reads TGTGCCAGCAGTGAAGCGCTTCTTGGGAGGCTAGCCTTC. Translated, it gives CASSEALLGRLAF.